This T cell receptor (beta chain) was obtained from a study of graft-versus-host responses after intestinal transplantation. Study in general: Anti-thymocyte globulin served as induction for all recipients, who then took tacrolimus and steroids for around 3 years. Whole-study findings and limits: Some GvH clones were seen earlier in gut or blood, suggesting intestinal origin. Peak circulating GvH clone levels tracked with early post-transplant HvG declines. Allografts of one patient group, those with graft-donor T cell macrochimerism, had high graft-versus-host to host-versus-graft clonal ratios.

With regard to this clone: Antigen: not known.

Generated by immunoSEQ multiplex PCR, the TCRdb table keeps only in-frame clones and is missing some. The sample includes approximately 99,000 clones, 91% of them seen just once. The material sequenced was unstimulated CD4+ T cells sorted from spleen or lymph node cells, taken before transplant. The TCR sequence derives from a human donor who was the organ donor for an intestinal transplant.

The chain's CDR3 is CASSPETPRDSPLHF. CDR3 sequence (DNA): TGTGCCAGCAGTCCCGAGACGCCGAGGGATTCACCCCTCCACTTT. V is TRBV27 and J is TRBJ1-6; D unresolved. In germline, CDR1 is MNHEY, CDR2 SMNVEV (reference sequence). The V end lost 5 bases, the J end lost 8 bases, and 16 bases lay between the germline ends. The CDR3 runs to 15 residues.